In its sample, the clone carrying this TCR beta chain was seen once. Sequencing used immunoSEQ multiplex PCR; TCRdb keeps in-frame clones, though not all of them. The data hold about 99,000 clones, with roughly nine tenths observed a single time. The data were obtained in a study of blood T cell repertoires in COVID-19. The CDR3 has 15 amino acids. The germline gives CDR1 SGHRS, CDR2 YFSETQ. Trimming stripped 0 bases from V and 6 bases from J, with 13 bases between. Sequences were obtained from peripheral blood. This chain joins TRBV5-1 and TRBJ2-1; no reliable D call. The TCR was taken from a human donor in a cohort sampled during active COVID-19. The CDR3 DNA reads TGCGCCAGCAGCTTGGCCCCCCCCAACGGCAATGAGCAGTTCTTC. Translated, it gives CASSLAPPNGNEQFF.